The 30 T cell receptor beta chains given below trace back to one sample, sequenced in a study of T cells in localized non-small cell lung cancer. The table came from immunoSEQ multiplex PCR; TCRdb's copy has only in-frame clones and leaves some out. This sample has 100,000 to 150,000 clones, with 70% to 90% found just once. Sequencing used peripheral blood, obtained before any cancer treatment. Every receptor here comes from a female donor older than 55 with stage I lung adenocarcinoma.

This chain joins TRBV5-1 and TRBJ2-3; D is ambiguous. The CDR3 extends over 16 amino acids. Trimming took 0 bases from V and 4 from J, leaving 15 bases between them. CDR1 is SGHRS and CDR2 is YFSETQ in the germline V gene. The CDR3 protein is CASSLGLNPRADTQYF. In DNA, the CDR3 is TGCGCCAGCAGCTTGGGCCTGAACCCTAGGGCAGATACGCAGTATTTT.

This clone occurred once. The V call is TRBV6-1, the J call TRBJ2-3; no clear D. Trimming stripped 4 bases from V and 3 bases from J, with 5 bases between. Germline-derived CDR1 and CDR2 are MNHNS and SASEGT. This CDR3 contains 12 residues. CDR3 coding DNA: TGTGCCAGCAGTGTAGGGACAGATACGCAGTATTTT. It is translated as CASSVGTDTQYF.

This clone was counted a single time. The V call is TRBV11-3, the J call TRBJ1-1, with TRBD1 matching over 7 bases. Per germline, CDR1 SGHNT and CDR2 YENEEA. The V segment lost 4 bases and the J segment 0 bases; nucleotides outside the gene matches: 2. The CDR3 is 14 amino acids. The CDR3 spells CASSSGQMNTEAFF. CDR3 coding DNA: TGTGCCAGCAGCTCGGGACAGATGAACACTGAAGCTTTCTTT.

The CDR3 bases are TGTGCCAGCTCACCTACCCCGACAGATTTGCCCGAGACCCAGTACTTC. Translated: CASSPTPTDLPETQYF. The chain links TRBV18 to TRBJ2-5, with D perhaps matching TRBD1 (5 bases). Germline assignment: CDR1 KGHSH and CDR2 LQKENI. V lost 3 bases, J lost 5 bases, and 19 bases lay in between. This CDR3 region has 16 residues.

This sequence joins TRBV27 and TRBJ1-5; 9 positions match TRBD1. Germline V gives CDR1 MNHEY, CDR2 SMNVEV (reference sequence). The length of the CDR3 is 14 residues. Unmatched junction bases numbered 9, after V lost 5 bases and J lost 10 bases. CDR3 in amino acids: CASSLGTGRGPQHF. DNA for the CDR3: TGTGCCAGCAGTCTAGGGACAGGGAGAGGCCCCCAGCATTTT.

The V gene is TRBV15, the J gene TRBJ1-2, with no clear D. CDR3 size: 12 residues. With 0 bases removed from V and 4 bases from J, the gap between germline ends came to 3 bases. CDR1 and CDR2 from the germline V gene are LNHNV and YYDKDF (reference sequence). CDR3 in DNA: TGTGCCACCAGCAGAGATACCTATGGCTACACCTTC. It translates to CATSRDTYGYTF.

About this clone itself: The junction departs from germline at one end; a sequencing error may be responsible. CDR3 DNA sequence: TGTGTCAGCAGCCCCGAGCGGCATGAAGCTTTCTTT. Translated, it gives CVSSPERHEAFF. This sequence joins TRBV7-9 and TRBJ1-1; D gene ambiguous. Looked up from germline, CDR1 is SEHNR and CDR2 is FQNEAQ (reference sequence). The CDR3 sequence is 12 residues long.

The chain employs TRBV5-1 and TRBJ2-5, with D possibly called TRBD1 or TRBD2 (6 bases each). In germline, CDR1 is SGHRS, CDR2 YFSETQ. The CDR3 loop spans 14 amino acids. V lost 2 bases and J 5 bases, leaving 13 bases between the germline ends. CDR3 loop: CASSLSGAGETQYF. The CDR3 nucleotides are TGCGCCAGCAGCTTATCGGGGGCGGGGGAGACCCAGTACTTC.

This clone appeared once. V is TRBV28 and J is TRBJ1-3; 8 bases line up with TRBD1. The CDR3 contains 13 residues. Trimming cost V 9 bases and J 3 bases; bases outside gene matches: 4. Germline V gives CDR1 MDHEN, CDR2 SYDVKM. CDR3 DNA sequence: TGTGCCAGTACCAGGGGGCTTGGAAACACCATATATTTT. Amino acids: CASTRGLGNTIYF.

V gene TRBV29-1 combines with J gene TRBJ1-4, with D possibly matching TRBD1 (6 bases). The ends were cut back, 5 bases at V and 8 bases at J, with 15 bases in the middle. The CDR3 sequence is 13 residues long. CDR1 and CDR2 (germline): SQVTM, ANQGSEA. The CDR3 nucleotides read TGCAGCGTTAGGACGGGGGCAGGGGAAAAACTGTTTTTT. It is translated as CSVRTGAGEKLFF.

The V call is TRBV6-6, the J call TRBJ2-5; no clear D gene. Germline V gene sequence: CDR1 MNHNY, CDR2 SVGAGI (reference sequence). The germline V and J ends were trimmed by 0 bases and 2 bases, with 7 bases remaining between them. The CDR3 covers 14 residues. This chain's CDR3 is CASSYSPRQETQYF. The CDR3 coding sequence is TGTGCCAGCAGTTACTCCCCACGGCAAGAGACCCAGTACTTC.

In this sample, this clone turned up a few times. J is TRBJ2-7 and V is TRBV5-1, with D unclear. Germline V gene lookup returns CDR1 SGHRS and CDR2 YFSETQ. The CDR3 is 15 residues long. The ends were cut back, 4 bases at V and 5 bases at J, with 19 bases in the middle. As DNA, the CDR3 is TGCGCCAGCAGCGACGGGCTCCCTGGCGCCCACGAGCAGTACTTC. Translated: CASSDGLPGAHEQYF. Full variable domain (rest looked up from reference TRBV5-1 and TRBJ2-7): KAGVTQTPRYLIKTRGQQVTLSCSPISGHRSVSWYQQTPGQGLQFLFEYFSETQRNKGNFPGRFSGRQFSNSRSEMNVSTLELGDSALYLCASSDGLPGAHEQYFGPGTRLTVT.

The J gene is TRBJ2-7, the V gene TRBV18; D remains unclear. CDR1 KGHSH and CDR2 LQKENI come from the germline V gene. Between the trimmed V and J ends, which lost 3 bases and 5 bases, there was a span of 23 bases. The CDR3 is 17 amino acids. The CDR3 reads CASSPRETTSMGNEQYF. The CDR3 DNA reads TGTGCCAGCTCACCTAGAGAAACTACGAGCATGGGAAACGAGCAGTACTTC.

The chain links TRBV7-9 to TRBJ1-3; tentative D call: TRBD1 (6 bases). The CDR3 loop spans 15 amino acids. Germline V lookup: CDR1 SEHNR, CDR2 FQNEAQ (reference sequence). V lost 3 bases, J lost 2 bases, and 11 bases lay in between. The CDR3 nucleotides read TGTGCCAGCAGCTTTTGGGGGGCGACTGGAAACACCATATATTTT. Its protein is CASSFWGATGNTIYF.

V and J are TRBV15 and TRBJ2-3; possibly TRBD1 or TRBD2 for D (5 bases each). V shed 5 bases and J shed 7 bases, with 16 bases lying between them. CDR1 is LNHNV and CDR2 is YYDKDF in the germline V gene (reference sequence). The CDR3 is made up of 14 amino acids. The CDR3 DNA reads TGTGCCACCAGCGGGGGATATCGTAGGAATACGCAGTATTTT. It is translated as CATSGGYRRNTQYF.

V is TRBV4-2 and J is TRBJ2-7; 7 bases are a match to TRBD2. Unmatched junction bases numbered 6, after V lost 0 bases and J lost 4 bases. Germline V gene lookup returns CDR1 LGHNA and CDR2 YNFKEQ. This CDR3 spans 15 amino acids. CDR3 DNA: TGTGCCAGCAGCCAAGATAATAGCGGGCGGTACGAGCAGTACTTC. This translates into CASSQDNSGRYEQYF.

This sequence joins TRBV6-5 and TRBJ1-1, with 8 bases matching TRBD1. This CDR3 has 16 amino acids. V dropped 4 bases and J dropped 6; count of bases not matched to a gene: 13. Germline V CDR1 and CDR2: MNHEY, SVGAGI. CDR3: CASSSINGQGYAEAFF. The CDR3 nucleotides are TGTGCCAGCAGTTCCATCAATGGACAGGGATACGCTGAAGCTTTCTTT.

V and J are TRBV14 and TRBJ2-7; D may correspond to TRBD1 or TRBD2 (5 bases each). Germline CDR1 SGHDN, CDR2 FVKESK. This CDR3 spans 13 amino acids. V was trimmed by 0 bases and J by 6 bases, leaving 9 bases between them. CDR3: CASSQDLRGEQYF. The CDR3 DNA sequence: TGTGCCAGCAGCCAAGATTTGAGGGGCGAGCAGTACTTC.

V usage is TRBV5-4 and J usage is TRBJ2-5; D possibly corresponds to TRBD1 (5 bases). The V and J ends lost 0 bases and 2 bases respectively, with 11 bases between them. The CDR3 runs 15 residues. The germline V gene encodes CDR1 SGHNT and CDR2 YYREEE (reference sequence). The CDR3: CASSLDRMFQETQYF. As DNA, the CDR3 is TGTGCCAGCAGCTTGGACAGGATGTTTCAAGAGACCCAGTACTTC.

V is TRBV7-8 and J is TRBJ1-5; possibly TRBD1 for D (5 bases). CDR1 is SGHVS and CDR2 is FQNEAQ in the germline V gene. The CDR3 totals 14 residues. V was trimmed by 5 bases and J by 4 bases, leaving 12 bases between them. In DNA form, the CDR3 reads TGTGCCAGCAGCGGGGGGACGGTGAATCAGCCCCAGCATTTT. It translates to CASSGGTVNQPQHF.

The V call is TRBV5-1, the J call TRBJ2-2, with TRBD2 matching over 11 bases. This CDR3 spans 19 amino acids. Germline V gene data show CDR1 as SGHRS and CDR2 as YFSETQ. The V segment lost 7 bases and the J segment 0 bases; nucleotides outside the gene matches: 14. The chain's CDR3 is CASGRTGTSGGANTGELFF. The CDR3 DNA sequence: TGCGCCAGCGGCCGTACGGGGACTAGCGGTGGAGCGAACACCGGGGAGCTGTTTTTT.

The CDR3 bases are TGTGCCAGCTCACCACTCAGGGGTTCCTACGAGCAGTACTTC. Translated, it gives CASSPLRGSYEQYF. The rearrangement joins TRBV18 to TRBJ2-5; D possibly corresponds to TRBD1 (6 bases). The DNA end is more similar to TRBJ2-7, so the J call may be wrong. The length of the CDR3 is 14 residues. CDR1 is KGHSH, CDR2 LQKENI, per germline.

The chain has TRBV28 and TRBJ1-1, with unresolved D. CDR3 length: 16 amino acids. Germline loops: CDR1 MDHEN, CDR2 SYDVKM. The V end was cut by 3 bases, the J end by 4 bases, with 18 bases between. The CDR3 spells CASSLGGPGVSTEAFF. The CDR3 nucleotides are TGTGCCAGCAGTTTGGGAGGTCCCGGGGTAAGCACTGAAGCTTTCTTT.

The J gene is TRBJ2-2, the V gene TRBV4-2, with 7 bases matching TRBD2. The CDR3 totals 15 residues. Germline V lookup: CDR1 LGHNA, CDR2 YNFKEQ. With V trimmed by 5 bases and J by 5 bases, 8 bases remained unmatched. The CDR3 nucleotides read TGTGCCAGCAGCTTAGAGGGAGGGCCGACCGGGGAGCTGTTTTTT. It specifies CASSLEGGPTGELFF.

This sequence joins TRBV5-3 and TRBJ1-1, with D perhaps matching TRBD1 (5 bases). TRBV5-3 is an open reading frame whose function is uncertain. CDR3 length equals 13 residues. V was pared by 0 bases and J by 4 bases, with 7 bases between. The CDR3 protein is CARSLAGSTEAFF. The CDR3 DNA reads as TGTGCCAGAAGCTTGGCAGGGAGCACTGAAGCTTTCTTT.

The chain uses TRBV7-9 and TRBJ2-7; 7 bases align to TRBD1. V dropped 1 base and J dropped 4; count of bases not matched to a gene: 13. CDR1 and CDR2 (germline): SEHNR, FQNEAQ (reference sequence). This CDR3 has 17 residues. The CDR3, as DNA: TGTGCCAGCAGCTTAGGACTCGGGGTGGGGACAGCTTACGAGCAGTACTTC. Translating gives CASSLGLGVGTAYEQYF.

The J gene is TRBJ2-5, the V gene TRBV5-4; 8 bases are shared with TRBD2. Germline assignment: CDR1 SGHNT and CDR2 YYREEE (reference sequence). The CDR3 has 15 residues. V lost 4 bases to trimming and J lost 5 bases; unmatched junction nucleotides: 10. The CDR3 loop reads CASSRAGVSLETQYF. The CDR3 DNA sequence: TGTGCCAGCAGCCGAGCGGGAGTGAGCTTGGAGACCCAGTACTTC.

The rearrangement joins TRBV27 to TRBJ2-7; 13 bases align to TRBD2. The trim removed 5 bases at V and 6 bases at J, leaving 4 bases unmatched. The CDR3 sequence is 14 residues long. Germline V gene sequence: CDR1 MNHEY, CDR2 SMNVEV (reference sequence). The CDR3 sequence: CASSVGLAGVEQYF. CDR3 nucleotide sequence: TGTGCCAGCAGTGTAGGACTAGCGGGAGTCGAGCAGTACTTC.

The chain is built from TRBV5-5 and TRBJ1-1; unclear D gene. Per germline, CDR1 SGHKS and CDR2 YYEKEE (reference sequence). Deletions cut 0 bases from V and 1 base from J, with 4 bases between. This CDR3 is 13 amino acids long. DNA for the CDR3: TGTGCCAGCAGCTTGGCCTGGAACACTGAAGCTTTCTTT. Translation gives CASSLAWNTEAFF.

The chain carries TRBV27 and TRBJ2-5, with 7 bases aligning to TRBD2. The CDR3 loop spans 14 amino acids. Germline loops: CDR1 MNHEY, CDR2 SMNVEV (reference sequence). V shed 2 bases and J 5 bases; nucleotides not matched to a gene: 5. The CDR3 region is CASSLRLAGETQYF. CDR3 nucleotide sequence: TGTGCCAGCAGTTTAAGACTAGCAGGGGAGACCCAGTACTTC.